This entry lists 32 T cell receptor beta chains sequenced from one sample in a study of response to subunit inactivated influenza vaccine. TCRdb used MiXCR to reprocess the RT-PCR reads, holding one entry per CDR3 protein. Here the sample spans around 710,000 distinct CDR3 sequences, 14% being singletons. Sequencing used PBMCs from blood, obtained 14 to 15 days before vaccination. Receptors were obtained from a man in his forties or fifties who received an inactivated influenza vaccine.

Many counts were recorded for this clonotype. The rearrangement uses TRBV6-1 and TRBJ2-1; weak D call: TRBD2 (6 bases). CDR1 and CDR2 (germline): MNHNS, SASEGT. The CDR3 contains 15 residues. V was cut by 6 bases and J by 4 bases, with 16 bases left in between. Here the CDR3 reads CASRAGEAPYNEQFF. CDR3 nucleotides: TGTGCCAGCAGGGCCGGGGAGGCCCCATACAATGAGCAGTTCTTC.

This clonotype was detected only a few times. J is TRBJ1-5 and V is TRBV20-1; tentatively, D is TRBD1 (6 bases). The length of the CDR3 is 13 residues. Trimming removed 6 bases from V and 7 bases from J, with 16 bases in between. CDR1 is DFQATT, CDR2 SNEGSKA, per germline (reference sequence). The CDR3 here is CSAPAWQGQPQHF. The CDR3 coding sequence is TGCAGTGCCCCTGCCTGGCAGGGGCAGCCCCAGCATTTT.

At least ten counts were recorded for this clonotype. This chain uses TRBV7-9 with TRBJ2-5, with 8 bases that match TRBD1. With 4 bases clipped from V and 7 bases from J, the junction kept 17 bases outside the gene matches. Germline-derived CDR1 and CDR2 are SEHNR and FQNEAQ (reference sequence). CDR3 length equals 17 residues. CDR3 loop: CASSSALSTGVMGTQYF. CDR3 bases: TGTGCCAGCAGCTCCGCCTTATCGACAGGGGTGATGGGGACCCAGTACTTC.

This clonotype was counted many times. The V call is TRBV6-5, the J call TRBJ1-1, with D perhaps TRBD1 (6 bases). Germline CDR1 and CDR2: MNHEY and SVGAGI. CDR3 length equals 13 residues. The V gene lost 0 bases and the J gene lost 11 bases, with 13 bases spanning the gap. The CDR3 DNA reads TGTGCCAGCAGTTACTCAGACCCTAGGGGGGCTTTCTTT. Amino acids: CASSYSDPRGAFF.

This clonotype was recorded a few times. The chain uses TRBV5-1 and TRBJ2-3; possible D gene TRBD2, 5 bases. The germline V gene has CDR1 SGHRS and CDR2 YFSETQ. There are 14 residues in the CDR3. V lost 6 bases and J 6 bases, leaving 17 bases between the germline ends. The chain's CDR3 is CASKLGILADTQYF. In DNA form, the CDR3 reads TGCGCCAGCAAACTAGGAATCTTAGCGGATACGCAGTATTTT.

The chain joins TRBV20-1 to TRBJ2-3; maybe TRBD2 (5 bases). Germline lookup yields CDR1 DFQATT and CDR2 SNEGSKA (reference sequence). Trimming stripped 1 base from V and 3 bases from J, with 11 bases between. This CDR3 has 14 residues. The CDR3 DNA reads TGCAGTGCTAGAGCAAGGCTAGCTACAGATACGCAGTATTTT. Its translation is CSARARLATDTQYF.

There are a few counts of this clonotype. This chain uses TRBV11-2 with TRBJ2-7; 8 bases are shared with TRBD1. Germline V gene lookup returns CDR1 SGHAT and CDR2 FQNNGV. The CDR3 is 16 residues long. Losses at the gene ends were 4 bases for V and 0 bases for J; bases not matched to a gene: 8. The CDR3 region has the DNA TGTGCCAGCAGCTCAAGGACAGGGACCACCTCCTACGAGCAGTACTTC. Amino acid sequence: CASSSRTGTTSYEQYF.

This clonotype has more than one count but fewer than ten. The V call is TRBV10-3, the J call TRBJ2-5; 7 nucleotides agree with TRBD2. This CDR3 contains 13 residues. Germline trimming cut 8 bases from V and 5 bases from J; bases unmatched to any gene: 8. The germline gives CDR1 ENHRY, CDR2 SYGVKD. The CDR3 bases are TGTGCCATCGGGGGGGGTTCTGGGGAGACCCAGTACTTC. Translating it yields CAIGGGSGETQYF.

The chain employs TRBV20-1 and TRBJ1-5; TRBD1 agrees at 7 bases. Trimming removed 5 bases from V and 5 bases from J; junction bases left unmatched: 9. The CDR3 loop spans 14 amino acids. Germline CDR1 reads DFQATT; CDR2 reads SNEGSKA (reference sequence). Here the CDR3 DNA reads TGCAGTGCTGGGCTCGGCAGGGGGTATCAGCCCCAGCATTTT. It is translated as CSAGLGRGYQPQHF.

This clonotype was found a few times. This chain joins TRBV29-1 and TRBJ2-3; a weak D match, TRBD2 (6 bases). The V end lost 7 bases, the J end lost 0 bases, and 14 bases lay between the germline ends. The CDR3 totals 14 residues. Germline-derived CDR1 and CDR2 are SQVTM and ANQGSEA. The CDR3 loop is CSGGVSASTDTQYF. CDR3 sequence (DNA): TGCAGCGGGGGGGTATCCGCTAGCACAGATACGCAGTATTTT.

This clonotype has more than one count but fewer than ten. The V and J genes are TRBV10-3 and TRBJ2-3; TRBD1 matches 7 bases. The CDR3 has 17 residues. With 4 bases clipped from V and 3 bases from J, the junction kept 13 bases outside the gene matches. Germline lookup yields CDR1 ENHRY and CDR2 SYGVKD. CDR3 in amino acids: CAISGERGQGITDTQYF. CDR3 bases: TGTGCCATCAGTGGAGAGAGGGGGCAGGGGATAACAGATACGCAGTATTTT.

The chain is built from TRBV20-1 and TRBJ2-7, with D perhaps being TRBD1 or TRBD2 (5 bases each). V was trimmed by 6 bases and J by 0 bases, leaving 21 bases between them. This CDR3 is 16 amino acids long. Germline values: CDR1 DFQATT, CDR2 SNEGSKA (reference sequence). The CDR3 reads CSAQALAGTYSYEQYF. CDR3 bases: TGCAGTGCACAGGCCCTCGCAGGGACCTACTCCTACGAGCAGTACTTC.

The chain uses TRBV9 and TRBJ1-1, with D perhaps matching TRBD1 (5 bases). The CDR3 has 15 residues. Germline V gene lookup returns CDR1 SGDLS and CDR2 YYNGEE. V lost 2 bases and J lost 3, with 14 bases in between. The CDR3 spells CASSVAKGRDTEAFF. The CDR3 DNA reads TGTGCCAGCAGCGTGGCCAAGGGACGGGACACTGAAGCTTTCTTT.

This clonotype was counted only a few times. V and J are TRBV18 and TRBJ2-1; D possibly corresponds to TRBD1 (5 bases). This CDR3 has 16 residues. The V gene lost 2 bases and the J gene lost 0 bases, with 11 bases spanning the gap. The germline V gene encodes CDR1 KGHSH and CDR2 LQKENI. The CDR3 is CASSPAARGSYNEQFF. CDR3 sequence (DNA): TGTGCCAGCTCACCAGCTGCAAGGGGCTCCTACAATGAGCAGTTCTTC.

In its sample, this clonotype was seen a few times. The chain joins TRBV12-3 or TRBV12-4 to TRBJ1-3; maybe TRBD1 (6 bases). V was trimmed by 7 bases and J by 4 bases, leaving 17 bases between them. This CDR3 comprises 15 residues. DNA of the CDR3: TGTGCCAGCAATTCTAGGACAGAGCCCGGAAACACCATATATTTT. Its translation is CASNSRTEPGNTIYF.

In its sample, this clonotype was seen a few times. This sequence joins TRBV7-9 and TRBJ2-1, with 7 bases aligning to TRBD1. Germline CDR1 and CDR2: SEHNR and FQNEAQ (reference sequence). With 2 bases clipped from V and 0 bases from J, the junction kept 7 bases outside the gene matches. The CDR3 covers 17 residues. The CDR3 DNA reads as TGTGCCAGCAGCTTAAACAGGGGTATATTCTCCTACAATGAGCAGTTCTTC. Amino acids: CASSLNRGIFSYNEQFF.

The chain employs TRBV15 and TRBJ1-5; TRBD1 matches 10 bases. The CDR3 covers 15 residues. Per the germline V gene, CDR1 is LNHNV and CDR2 is YYDKDF (reference sequence). V lost 5 bases to trimming and J lost 2 bases; unmatched junction nucleotides: 3. For the CDR3, the DNA is TGTGCCACCAGCCCCGGGACAGGGGGCAATCAGCCCCAGCATTTT. Translated, it gives CATSPGTGGNQPQHF.

This chain joins TRBV20-1 and TRBJ2-3, with 11 bases fitting TRBD2. The CDR3 is made up of 14 amino acids. Per germline, CDR1 DFQATT and CDR2 SNEGSKA (reference sequence). The trim removed 4 bases at V and 9 bases at J, leaving 9 bases unmatched. The CDR3 DNA reads TGCAGTGCTACCACCGGGACTAGCGGACTCACGCAGTATTTT. As protein: CSATTGTSGLTQYF.

The chain recombines TRBV27 with TRBJ2-1, with 10 positions matching TRBD2. Trimming took 8 bases from V and 8 from J; bases not matched to a gene: 9. CDR1 and CDR2 (germline): MNHEY, SMNVEV (reference sequence). CDR3 length equals 14 residues. The CDR3 loop reads CASRRTSGRYEQFF. The CDR3 DNA is TGTGCCAGCCGACGGACTAGCGGAAGGTATGAGCAGTTCTTC.

The rearrangement uses TRBV20-1 and TRBJ1-2; possibly TRBD1 for D (6 bases). The CDR3 sequence is 14 residues long. Germline loops: CDR1 DFQATT, CDR2 SNEGSKA (reference sequence). The V gene lost 2 bases and the J gene lost 3 bases, with 13 bases spanning the gap. CDR3 in amino acids: CSARHRVGHYGYTF. The CDR3 DNA reads as TGCAGTGCTAGACACAGGGTAGGGCACTATGGCTACACCTTC.

This clonotype showed up just a few times. The V and J genes are TRBV18 and TRBJ2-1; TRBD1 is a possible D gene (6 bases). The germline V gene has CDR1 KGHSH and CDR2 LQKENI. The CDR3 is 13 amino acids. Trimming took 6 bases from V and 6 from J, leaving 12 bases between them. The CDR3 loop reads CASSSGTINEQFF. For the CDR3, the DNA is TGTGCCAGCTCCTCAGGGACAATCAATGAGCAGTTCTTC.

The chain links TRBV6-5 to TRBJ2-7, with a possible D match to TRBD1 (6 bases). The germline V gene has CDR1 MNHEY and CDR2 SVGAGI. The CDR3 spans 19 residues. Deletions cut 0 bases from V and 2 bases from J, with 23 bases between. The CDR3 DNA reads TGTGCCAGCAGTTACTCTTGGGACACGGATTGGTTAAGACCCTACGAGCAGTACTTC. Translation gives CASSYSWDTDWLRPYEQYF.

The chain combines TRBV28 with TRBJ1-2; possible D gene TRBD1, 5 bases. There are 14 residues in the CDR3. V lost 3 bases and J lost 4, with 12 bases in between. Germline CDR1 MDHEN, CDR2 SYDVKM. CDR3 in DNA: TGTGCCAGCAGTTTTCCGGGGCCGGTCTATGGCTACACCTTC. Amino acid sequence: CASSFPGPVYGYTF.

The chain uses TRBV2 and TRBJ2-4; 7 bases align to TRBD1. V was pared by 6 bases and J by 4 bases, with 3 bases of the junction left unmatched. Per germline, CDR1 SNHLY and CDR2 FYNNEI. This CDR3 is 13 amino acids long. The CDR3 sequence is CASSPGQKNIQYF. In nucleotides, the CDR3 is TGTGCCAGCAGCCCGGGACAGAAAAACATTCAGTACTTC.

This clonotype was seen a few times. V usage is TRBV2 and J usage is TRBJ1-1; unclear D gene. CDR3 length equals 13 residues. V gave up 4 bases and J gave up 3 bases, with 9 bases separating them. CDR1 SNHLY and CDR2 FYNNEI come from the germline V gene. The CDR3 is CASSAGGDTEAFF. CDR3 nucleotide sequence: TGTGCCAGCAGTGCGGGTGGTGACACTGAAGCTTTCTTT. Drawing the rest from reference TRBV2 and TRBJ1-1, the complete variable domain is EPEVTQTPSHQVTQMGQEVILRCVPISNHLYFYWYRQILGQKVEFLVSFYNNEISEKSEIFDDQFSVERPDGSNFTLKIRSTKLEDSAMYFCASSAGGDTEAFFGQGTRLTVV.

This clonotype turned up a few times. This rearrangement joins TRBV20-1 to TRBJ2-7; D possibly corresponds to TRBD2 (6 bases). The CDR3 length is 16 residues. Germline assignment: CDR1 DFQATT and CDR2 SNEGSKA (reference sequence). V gave up 3 bases and J gave up 3 bases, with 21 bases separating them. The CDR3 region has the DNA TGCAGTGCTAGGGACGGGGTGGGGCGGGGTAGCTACGAGCAGTACTTC. This gives the protein CSARDGVGRGSYEQYF.

This clonotype was detected a few times. CDR3 residues: CASRVITGSGELFF. Written as DNA, the CDR3 is TGCGCCAGCAGGGTCATAACCGGCTCCGGGGAGCTGTTTTTT. This chain joins TRBV5-1 and TRBJ2-2; the D is unclear. Trimming took off 5 bases at V and 6 bases at J, with 14 bases between the two ends. This CDR3 is 14 amino acids long. Per the germline V gene, CDR1 is SGHRS and CDR2 is YFSETQ.

The J gene is TRBJ1-1, the V gene TRBV7-8, with D unclear. This CDR3 contains 14 residues. Germline V gives CDR1 SGHVS, CDR2 FQNEAQ. V dropped 3 bases and J dropped 1 base, with 9 bases sitting between them. CDR3 residues: CASSFYSSNTEAFF. For the CDR3, the DNA is TGTGCCAGCAGCTTTTACAGTTCGAACACTGAAGCTTTCTTT.

The sample holds many counts of this clonotype. The CDR3 DNA follows: TGTGCCAGGGACCAAGGGTCCTCTGGAAACACCATATATTTT. It translates to CARDQGSSGNTIYF. This chain links TRBV12-3 or TRBV12-4 with TRBJ1-3; no clear D gene. V dropped 9 bases and J dropped 0 bases, with 12 bases sitting between them. This CDR3 is built from 14 residues.

This clonotype showed up just a few times. The V call is TRBV28, the J call TRBJ2-5, with D perhaps TRBD1 or TRBD2 (6 bases each). This CDR3 contains 16 residues. The V gene's germline CDR1 is MDHEN and CDR2 SYDVKM. The ends were cut back, 7 bases at V and 2 bases at J, with 20 bases in the middle. This chain's CDR3 is CASKNRDKGGQETQYF. The CDR3 region has the DNA TGTGCCAGCAAAAACCGGGACAAGGGAGGACAAGAGACCCAGTACTTC.

This clonotype was picked up a small number of times. The chain employs TRBV28 and TRBJ1-1, with 9 nucleotides matching TRBD1. The CDR3 sequence is 14 residues long. Germline loops: CDR1 MDHEN, CDR2 SYDVKM. V shed 5 bases, J shed 7 bases, and the junction held 8 bases outside the gene matches. In DNA form, the CDR3 reads TGTGCCAGCAGTATACAGGGGGCGCGAGGTGAAGCTTTCTTT. Its translation: CASSIQGARGEAFF.

This chain connects TRBV11-2 to TRBJ2-3; D is unresolved. The V end was cut by 5 bases, the J end by 4 bases, with 7 bases between. The CDR3 consists of 12 residues. Germline CDR1 is SGHAT and CDR2 is FQNNGV. The CDR3, as DNA: TGTGCCAGCAGCCCGTCCCCAGATACGCAGTATTTT. This sequence encodes CASSPSPDTQYF.